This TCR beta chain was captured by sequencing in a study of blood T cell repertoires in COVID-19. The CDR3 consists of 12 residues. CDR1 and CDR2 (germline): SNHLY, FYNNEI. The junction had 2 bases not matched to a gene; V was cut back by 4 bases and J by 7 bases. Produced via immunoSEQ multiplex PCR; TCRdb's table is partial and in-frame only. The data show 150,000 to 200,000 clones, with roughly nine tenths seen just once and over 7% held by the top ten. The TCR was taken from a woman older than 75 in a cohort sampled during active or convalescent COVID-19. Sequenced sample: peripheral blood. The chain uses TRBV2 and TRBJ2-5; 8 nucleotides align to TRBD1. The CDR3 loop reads CASSGQGRTQYF. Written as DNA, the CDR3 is TGTGCCAGCAGTGGACAGGGGAGGACCCAGTACTTC.